A single sample is the source of the 13 T cell receptor beta chains below, sequenced in a study of early T cells in non-severe SARS-CoV-2 infection. TCRdb re-derived calls from the 5' RACE reads in MiXCR, one entry per CDR3 protein. The table includes 30,000 to 40,000 distinct CDR3 sequences, around 4.1% detected once. Input material: whole blood. The receptors derive from an adult who was a healthcare worker with PCR-confirmed SARS-CoV-2 infection or an uninfected control (not recorded which).

This clonotype was counted ten times or more. This chain joins TRBV10-3 and TRBJ2-7, with TRBD1 matching 11 bases. With V trimmed by 6 bases and J by 6 bases, 4 bases remained unmatched. Per the germline V gene, CDR1 is ENHRY and CDR2 is SYGVKD. CDR3 size: 13 residues. The CDR3: CAIRPGQGVEQYF. The CDR3 DNA sequence: TGTGCCATCAGGCCGGGACAGGGGGTCGAGCAGTACTTC.

This clonotype was observed many times. The chain combines TRBV9 with TRBJ2-7; 10 bases agree with TRBD1. In germline, CDR1 is SGDLS, CDR2 YYNGEE. With V trimmed by 1 base and J by 4 bases, 5 bases remained unmatched. This CDR3 has 15 amino acids. In DNA, the CDR3 is TGTGCCAGCAGCGTAACAGGACAGGGGGTTTACGAGCAGTACTTC. Its translation is CASSVTGQGVYEQYF.

This clonotype came up many times. The chain couples TRBV7-2 to TRBJ2-1; 12 nucleotides align to TRBD2. Per germline, CDR1 SGHTA and CDR2 FQGNSA. CDR3 size: 15 residues. J was trimmed by 2 bases and V by 6 bases; bases with no gene match: 2. CDR3 sequence (DNA): TGTGCCAGCAGTTCTAGCGGGGGGGCCTACAATGAGCAGTTCTTC. Translated: CASSSSGGAYNEQFF.

This clonotype came up a few times. The rearrangement joins TRBV10-3 to TRBJ1-2; 8 nucleotides line up with TRBD1. Unmatched junction bases numbered 2, after V lost 2 bases and J lost 0 bases. This CDR3 has 15 amino acids. Germline lookup yields CDR1 ENHRY and CDR2 SYGVKD. CDR3 amino acids: CAISEDRGSNYGYTF. CDR3 DNA sequence: TGTGCCATCAGTGAGGACAGGGGCTCTAACTATGGCTACACCTTC.

This clonotype is medium-sized in the sample. This rearrangement joins TRBV12-3 or TRBV12-4 to TRBJ2-7; 7 nucleotides line up with TRBD1. Trimming cost V 3 bases and J 2 bases; bases outside gene matches: 1. There are 13 residues in the CDR3. CDR3 bases: TGTGCCAGCAGTTTTGGGACAGCCTACGAGCAGTACTTC. Residues: CASSFGTAYEQYF.

This clonotype was seen a handful of times. V usage is TRBV6-6 and J usage is TRBJ1-2; D is undetermined. V lost 0 bases and J lost 4, with 12 bases in between. This CDR3 is 15 amino acids long. Germline CDR1 and CDR2: MNHNY and SVGAGI (reference sequence). The chain's CDR3 is CASSYSKGPLYGYTF. CDR3 DNA: TGTGCCAGCAGTTACTCGAAGGGTCCACTCTATGGCTACACCTTC.

This clonotype appeared many times. The genes are TRBV12-5 and TRBJ2-3, with 8 bases identical to TRBD2. The V gene's germline CDR1 is LGHNT and CDR2 FRNRAP. This CDR3 is 15 amino acids long. Unmatched junction bases numbered 7, after V lost 6 bases and J lost 2 bases. CDR3 sequence (DNA): TGTGCTAGTGGGCCGGGGGGGGCCGCCACAGATACGCAGTATTTT. Protein sequence: CASGPGGAATDTQYF. Full variable domain (outside the CDR3, taken from reference TRBV12-5 and TRBJ2-3): DARVTQTPRHKVTEMGQEVTMRCQPILGHNTVFWYRQTMMQGLELLAYFRNRAPLDDSGMPKDRFSAEMPDATLATLKIQPSEPRDSAVYFCASGPGGAATDTQYFGPGTRLTVL.

This clonotype was seen a few times. The gene calls are TRBV2 and TRBJ1-3, with D uncertain. CDR3 length: 16 residues. In germline, CDR1 is SNHLY, CDR2 FYNNEI. V gave up 2 bases and J gave up 4 bases, with 15 bases separating them. The DNA of the CDR3 is TGTGCCAGCAGTGAAAACGCCCCGGCAGGCGGAAACACCATATATTTT. The encoded protein is CASSENAPAGGNTIYF.

This clonotype was seen only a few times. The chain has TRBV12-3 or TRBV12-4 and TRBJ2-1; D is perhaps TRBD1 (5 bases). The V end was cut by 5 bases, the J end by 2 bases, with 13 bases between. This CDR3 contains 15 residues. This chain's CDR3 is CASSQGPGPYNEQFF. DNA of the CDR3: TGTGCCAGCAGTCAGGGCCCGGGCCCCTACAATGAGCAGTTCTTC.

This clonotype has at least ten counts. CDR3 protein: CASSLDQRELNEQFF. DNA of the CDR3: TGTGCCAGCAGCTTAGACCAGCGGGAGTTAAATGAGCAGTTCTTC. This sequence joins TRBV7-9 and TRBJ2-1, with TRBD2 identical over 8 bases. V gave up 1 base and J gave up 7 bases; unmatched junction bases: 6. The CDR3 is made up of 15 amino acids. The V gene's germline CDR1 is SEHNR and CDR2 FQNEAQ (reference sequence).

This clonotype was counted at least ten times. V gene TRBV7-6 combines with J gene TRBJ2-7; D unclear. The V end lost 0 bases, the J end lost 3 bases, and 18 bases lay between the germline ends. The CDR3 spans 17 residues. The germline CDR1 and CDR2 sequences are SGHVS and FNYEAQ. CDR3 nucleotides: TGTGCCAGCAGCTTAGCCCTTCCACTCTCGGAAAACTACGAGCAGTACTTC. Its protein product is CASSLALPLSENYEQYF.

The table lists this clonotype with many counts. The chain combines TRBV7-8 with TRBJ2-3; D is perhaps TRBD2 (6 bases). The CDR3 consists of 15 residues. The germline V and J ends were trimmed by 0 bases and 2 bases, with 9 bases remaining between them. Germline lookup yields CDR1 SGHVS and CDR2 FQNEAQ. CDR3 in amino acids: CASSLALANTDTQYF. In DNA, the CDR3 is TGTGCCAGCAGCTTAGCCCTAGCGAACACAGATACGCAGTATTTT. Variable domain in full (rest from reference TRBV7-8 and TRBJ2-3): GAGVSQSPRYKVAKRGQDVALRCDPISGHVSLFWYQQALGQGPEFLTYFQNEAQLDKSGLPSDRFFAERPEGSVSTLKIQRTQQEDSAVYLCASSLALANTDTQYFGPGTRLTVL.

This clonotype was found many times. V usage is TRBV23-1 and J usage is TRBJ1-5; TRBD1 is a possible D gene (6 bases). TRBV23-1 is annotated as an ORF whose role is uncertain. V was pared by 0 bases and J by 6 bases, with 15 bases between. There are 16 residues in the CDR3. The DNA of the CDR3 is TGCGCCAGCAGTCAATCGCGGGGCAGGGGCGGTCAGCCCCAGCATTTT. This sequence encodes CASSQSRGRGGQPQHF.